Below are 14 T cell receptor beta chains sequenced from a single sample in a study of cytomegalovirus exposure and HLA in healthy donors. The assay was immunoSEQ multiplex PCR, and TCRdb's table has in-frame clones only and misses some. The table includes some 140,000 clones, 85% to 90% detected once. Input material: PBMCs. The origin of the receptors is a woman between 18 and 30 years old in good health and CMV-seropositive.

V is TRBV6-5 and J is TRBJ2-1; weak D call: TRBD2 (6 bases). Trimming stripped 6 bases from V and 9 bases from J, with 15 bases between. CDR1 MNHEY and CDR2 SVGAGI come from the germline V gene. The CDR3 is made up of 13 amino acids. The chain's CDR3 is CASRVGTSTEQFF. CDR3 DNA: TGTGCCAGCAGAGTGGGGACTTCTACTGAGCAGTTCTTC.

In its sample, this clone was seen a few times. The genes are TRBV2 and TRBJ1-2; the match to TRBD1 covers 7 bases. From germline, CDR1 is SNHLY and CDR2 FYNNEI. The CDR3 has 12 amino acids. Germline trimming cut 7 bases from V and 8 bases from J; bases unmatched to any gene: 7. The CDR3: CASKADRVGYTF. The CDR3 DNA follows: TGTGCCAGCAAGGCTGACAGGGTCGGCTACACCTTC.

This sequence joins TRBV28 and TRBJ1-4, with D possibly TRBD1 on 6 matching bases. The CDR3 loop spans 15 amino acids. In germline, CDR1 is MDHEN, CDR2 SYDVKM. V lost 3 bases to trimming and J lost 8 bases, with 16 bases between them. The CDR3 spells CASSFSGGRREKLFF. For the CDR3, the DNA is TGTGCCAGCAGTTTTTCGGGGGGCAGACGGGAAAAACTGTTTTTT.

The chain has TRBV30 and TRBJ1-2, with TRBD1 matching 10 bases. V was clipped by 3 bases and J by 4 bases; unmatched bases: 8. Germline CDR1 reads GTSNPN; CDR2 reads SVGIG (reference sequence). The CDR3 is 15 amino acids. This chain's CDR3 is CAWRSGDRGFYGYTF. The CDR3 bases are TGTGCCTGGAGATCTGGGGACAGGGGCTTCTATGGCTACACCTTC.

This clone was picked up a small number of times. The chain joins TRBV5-1 to TRBJ1-6; tentatively, D is TRBD1 (5 bases). Trimming pared 5 bases from V and 5 bases from J, leaving 8 bases between. The germline V gene encodes CDR1 SGHRS and CDR2 YFSETQ. This CDR3 region has 13 residues. The CDR3 DNA is TGCGCCAGCAGGACGGGGGATAATTCACCCCTCCACTTT. It encodes CASRTGDNSPLHF.

The V gene is TRBV5-4, the J gene TRBJ2-3, with a possible D match to TRBD2 (5 bases). The CDR3 has 15 amino acids. V lost 4 bases, J lost 0 bases, and 12 bases lay in between. CDR1 SGHNT and CDR2 YYREEE come from the germline V gene (reference sequence). CDR3 nucleotide sequence: TGTGCCAGCAGCGCTGGACTGGGAAGCACAGATACGCAGTATTTT. As protein: CASSAGLGSTDTQYF.

Here the CDR3 reads CASTTRTGLGSPLHF. The CDR3 nucleotides are TGTGCCAGCACGACGCGTACAGGGCTGGGTTCACCCCTCCACTTT. V gene TRBV2 combines with J gene TRBJ1-6; the D gene is possibly TRBD1 (6 bases). The CDR3 contains 15 residues. From germline, CDR1 is SNHLY and CDR2 FYNNEI. V was pared by 7 bases and J by 9 bases, with 19 bases between.

The chain joins TRBV28 to TRBJ2-7, with 8 bases that match TRBD2. The CDR3 totals 16 residues. The germline V gene has CDR1 MDHEN and CDR2 SYDVKM. V trimming: 3 bases; J trimming: 0 bases; junction bases outside the gene matches: 7. As DNA, the CDR3 is TGTGCCAGCAGTTTTCCCGGGACTAGAAGCTCCTACGAGCAGTACTTC. As protein: CASSFPGTRSSYEQYF.

The genes are TRBV19 and TRBJ1-6; 7 nucleotides align to TRBD1. The CDR3 is 15 amino acids. CDR1 is LNHDA, CDR2 SQIVND, per germline (reference sequence). Trimming at V came to 4 bases and at J to 4 bases, leaving 4 bases not matched to a gene. CDR3 DNA: TGTGCCAGTAGTACCGGGACAGCATATAATTCACCCCTCCACTTT. Protein: CASSTGTAYNSPLHF.

The V gene is TRBV19, the J gene TRBJ1-6, with 8 bases fitting TRBD1. The CDR3 runs 16 residues. J was trimmed by 4 bases and V by 6 bases; bases with no gene match: 8. Germline loops: CDR1 LNHDA, CDR2 SQIVND (reference sequence). The CDR3 is CASSEIQGAYNSPLHF. The CDR3 DNA reads TGTGCCAGTAGCGAGATCCAGGGGGCTTATAATTCACCCCTCCACTTT. Full variable domain (missing parts from reference TRBV19 and TRBJ1-6): DGGITQSPKYLFRKEGQNVTLSCEQNLNHDAMYWYRQDPGQGLRLIYYSQIVNDFQKGDIAEGYSVSREKKESFPLTVTSAQKNPTAFYLCASSEIQGAYNSPLHFGNGTRLTVT.

This chain joins TRBV6-5 and TRBJ1-2, with 7 bases fitting TRBD1. The CDR3 spans 14 residues. Germline V gene data show CDR1 as MNHEY and CDR2 as SVGAGI. Losses at the gene ends were 5 bases for V and 1 base for J; bases not matched to a gene: 4. CDR3 residues: CASSRDRSNYGYTF. CDR3 DNA sequence: TGTGCCAGCAGTCGGGACAGAAGTAACTATGGCTACACCTTC.

The rearrangement links TRBV11-1 to TRBJ1-3; D remains ambiguous. The CDR3 has 15 amino acids. CDR1 is SGHAT and CDR2 is FQDESV in the germline V gene (reference sequence). The germline V and J ends were trimmed by 4 bases and 0 bases, with 10 bases remaining between them. This CDR3 reads CASSSYITSGNTIYF. CDR3 DNA sequence: TGTGCCAGCAGCTCGTACATAACCTCTGGAAACACCATATATTTT.

This clone came up a few times. The chain combines TRBV19 with TRBJ1-5; D might be TRBD1 (5 bases). CDR3 length: 14 residues. The germline gives CDR1 LNHDA, CDR2 SQIVND (reference sequence). Trimming pared 3 bases from V and 7 bases from J, leaving 13 bases between. CDR3 amino acids: CASSIGRGVQPQHF. The CDR3 DNA reads TGTGCCAGTAGTATTGGGAGGGGAGTCCAGCCCCAGCATTTT.

The genes are TRBV4-2 and TRBJ1-2; maybe TRBD1 (6 bases). This CDR3 region has 16 residues. Trimming removed 1 base from V and 4 bases from J, with 16 bases in between. CDR1 is LGHNA, CDR2 YNFKEQ, per germline. CDR3 nucleotides: TGTGCCAGCAGCCAAGGTCGTCAGGGGAGCCTCTATGGCTACACCTTC. This gives the protein CASSQGRQGSLYGYTF.